The following is a TCR beta chain sequence with its context. Antigen specificity is unknown. The sample is drawn from a study of cytomegalovirus exposure and HLA in healthy donors. Study-level findings and limits: A later analysis linked more than 15,000 TCR beta sequences to HLA alleles at 0.05 false discovery rate.

PCR employed 60 Vbeta and 13 Jbeta primers. Original processing methods: Approximately 11 million shared chains were among the about 80 million unique TCR beta chains that a later analysis counted. Profiling relied on immunoSEQ multiplex PCR, and the TCRdb table lists in-frame clones only, not all of them. From that table come the V and J calls and clone size; the DNA was used to work out D and trimming. The sample includes more than 95,000 clones, around 74% of them seen just once. In germline, CDR1 is MRHNA, CDR2 SNTAGT. The CDR3 covers 14 residues. V shed 4 bases and J 3 bases; nucleotides not matched to a gene: 1.

Sequencing input: PBMCs. V usage is TRBV6-4 and J usage is TRBJ2-3; 10 bases fit TRBD1. This TCR came from a woman aged 70 to 79 in good health and CMV-seropositive. DNA for the CDR3: TGTGCCAGCAGTGCGGGACAGGGGACAGATACGCAGTATTTT. It codes for CASSAGQGTDTQYF.